This TCR beta chain was identified during a study of identical twins. TCRdb called the 5' RACE reads again in MiXCR, with one record for every CDR3 protein. The sample lists over 200,000 distinct CDR3 sequences; roughly a tenth were seen once. This sequence originates from a man aged 50 or older in good health. Sequencing used memory T cells sorted from blood.

Here the CDR3 DNA reads TGTGCCAGCAGCGCACCAGGGCAAGAGACCCAGTACTTC. It yields the protein CASSAPGQETQYF. The chain combines TRBV5-4 with TRBJ2-5, with D perhaps matching TRBD1 (5 bases). The V gene lost 4 bases and the J gene lost 2 bases, with 9 bases spanning the gap. The CDR3 spans 13 residues. Germline CDR1 and CDR2: SGHNT and YYREEE (reference sequence).